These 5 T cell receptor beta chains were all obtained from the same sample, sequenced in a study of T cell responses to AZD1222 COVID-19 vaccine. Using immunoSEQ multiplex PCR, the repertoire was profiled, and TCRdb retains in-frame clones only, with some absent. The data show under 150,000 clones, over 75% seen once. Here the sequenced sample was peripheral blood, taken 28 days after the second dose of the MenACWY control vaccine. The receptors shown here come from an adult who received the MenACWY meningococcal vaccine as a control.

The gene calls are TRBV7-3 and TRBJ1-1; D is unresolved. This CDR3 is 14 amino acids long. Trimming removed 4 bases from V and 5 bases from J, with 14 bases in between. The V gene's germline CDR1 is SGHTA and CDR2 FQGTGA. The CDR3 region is CASSSGRGSTEAFF. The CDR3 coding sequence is TGTGCCAGCAGCTCCGGACGGGGTTCAACTGAAGCTTTCTTT.

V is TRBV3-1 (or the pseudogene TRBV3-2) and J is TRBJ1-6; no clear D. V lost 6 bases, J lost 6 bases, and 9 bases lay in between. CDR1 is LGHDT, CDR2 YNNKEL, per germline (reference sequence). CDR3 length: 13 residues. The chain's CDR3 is CASSAGRNSPLHF. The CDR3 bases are TGTGCCAGCAGTGCCGGACGTAATTCACCCCTCCACTTT.

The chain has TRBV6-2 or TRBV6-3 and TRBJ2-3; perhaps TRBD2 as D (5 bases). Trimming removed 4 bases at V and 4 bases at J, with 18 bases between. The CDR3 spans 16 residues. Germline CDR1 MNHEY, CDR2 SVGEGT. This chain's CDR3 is CASSSLAGTASDTQYF. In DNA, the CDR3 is TGTGCCAGCAGTTCCCTAGCTGGTACAGCTTCAGATACGCAGTATTTT.

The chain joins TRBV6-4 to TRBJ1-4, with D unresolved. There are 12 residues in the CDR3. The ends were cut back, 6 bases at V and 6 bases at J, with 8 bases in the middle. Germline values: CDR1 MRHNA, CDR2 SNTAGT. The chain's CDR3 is CASRGSDEKLFF. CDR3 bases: TGTGCCAGCAGGGGATCGGATGAAAAACTGTTTTTT.

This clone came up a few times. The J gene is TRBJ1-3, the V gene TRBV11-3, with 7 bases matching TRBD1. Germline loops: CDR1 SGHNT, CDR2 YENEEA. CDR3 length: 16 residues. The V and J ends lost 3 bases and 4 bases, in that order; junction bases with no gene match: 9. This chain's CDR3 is CASSLGQGGHGNTIYF. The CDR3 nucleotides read TGTGCCAGCAGCTTGGGGCAGGGGGGGCACGGAAACACCATATATTTT.